This T cell receptor beta chain was profiled in a study of blood T cell repertoires in COVID-19. About the study: Acute and convalescent COVID-19 samples came from the United States, Italy and Spain. PBMCs, B-cell-depleted T cells, or T cells were the source of the cDNA or gDNA that made up the material.

The trim removed 7 bases at V and 6 bases at J, leaving 4 bases unmatched. The CDR3 is 13 amino acids. Germline V gives CDR1 LNHDA, CDR2 SQIVND (reference sequence). The method was immunoSEQ multiplex PCR; TCRdb's version includes in-frame clones alone and lacks a portion of them. The top ten clones hold roughly 1.4% of a sample with about 110,000 clones, 81% of them seen once. Source material: peripheral blood. The chain couples TRBV19 to TRBJ1-4; TRBD1 matches at 8 bases. The sequence derives from a man aged 45-60 years with acute or convalescent COVID-19. The CDR3: CASKDRVDEKLFF. In DNA, the CDR3 is TGTGCCAGTAAGGACAGGGTCGATGAAAAACTGTTTTTT.